One and the same sample provided the 10 T cell receptor beta chains below, sequenced in a study of blood T cell repertoires in COVID-19 (dated by TCRdb to between 2020 and 2021). The library was prepared using the immunoSEQ multiplex PCR assay. The source is immuneACCESS, and TCRdb retained only in-frame sequences with V and J called. Part of the clones is not carried over; for the studies checked, unresolved V genes explain less than half of this, and the remainder is unexplained. The sample table records around 270,000 clones; approximately 90% of these occur just once. Around 4.4% of the sample lies in the top ten. The sample consisted of peripheral blood. The source is a middle-aged man with acute or convalescent COVID-19.

This chain links TRBV9 with TRBJ2-2; unclear D gene. Trimming pared 0 bases from V and 4 bases from J, leaving 10 bases between. The CDR3 consists of 15 residues. Germline V gives CDR1 SGDLS, CDR2 YYNGEE. The CDR3 nucleotides are TGTGCCAGCAGCGTAGGCCAGCGAGCCACCGGGGAGCTGTTTTTT. Protein: CASSVGQRATGELFF.

V usage is TRBV5-1 and J usage is TRBJ2-3, with 10 bases identical to TRBD2. From germline, CDR1 is SGHRS and CDR2 YFSETQ. The CDR3 has 16 amino acids. The V segment lost 3 bases and the J segment 5 bases; nucleotides outside the gene matches: 9. In nucleotides, the CDR3 is TGCGCCAGCAGCTCCGATACTAGCGGGGAGGGAGATACGCAGTATTTT. It encodes CASSSDTSGEGDTQYF.

This clone has a single count. The V and J genes are TRBV5-6 and TRBJ2-7; TRBD1 matches 8 bases. Germline V lookup: CDR1 SGHDT, CDR2 YYEEEE. The CDR3 sequence is 13 residues long. The trim removed 4 bases at V and 6 bases at J, leaving 6 bases unmatched. CDR3 in DNA: TGTGCCAGCAGCGACGGGACAGGTAGCGAGCAGTACTTC. Residues: CASSDGTGSEQYF.

This sequence joins TRBV19 and TRBJ2-6; maybe TRBD2 (5 bases). The ends were cut back, 2 bases at V and 4 bases at J, with 9 bases in the middle. The CDR3 contains 15 residues. From germline, CDR1 is LNHDA and CDR2 SQIVND (reference sequence). CDR3 DNA sequence: TGTGCCAGTAGTATACCGGGGTACGGGGCCAACGTCCTGACTTTC. Protein sequence: CASSIPGYGANVLTF.

The chain employs TRBV7-2 and TRBJ2-7, with TRBD1 matching over 9 bases. Per germline, CDR1 SGHTA and CDR2 FQGNSA. The CDR3 length is 16 residues. Losses at the gene ends were 5 bases for V and 6 bases for J; bases not matched to a gene: 14. CDR3 bases: TGTGCCAGCAGCCCGTTCCCGGGACAGGGATCATCCGAGCAGTACTTC. It specifies CASSPFPGQGSSEQYF.

The chain recombines TRBV2 with TRBJ2-7; D gene unclear. The CDR3 is made up of 14 amino acids. With 8 bases removed from V and 0 bases from J, the gap between germline ends came to 14 bases. In germline, CDR1 is SNHLY, CDR2 FYNNEI. As DNA, the CDR3 is TGTGCCAGCCCTGGGCTCTCCAGCTCCTACGAGCAGTACTTC. This sequence encodes CASPGLSSSYEQYF.

This clone was found a few times. This sequence joins TRBV18 and TRBJ1-1; a weak D match, TRBD1 (5 bases). V was shortened by 5 bases and J by 3 bases, with 16 bases between the two germline ends. The CDR3 spans 15 residues. The V gene's germline CDR1 is KGHSH and CDR2 LQKENI. CDR3 sequence: CASSVGHSGDTEAFF. CDR3 bases: TGTGCCAGCTCAGTGGGCCATTCGGGGGACACTGAAGCTTTCTTT.

The chain uses TRBV7-2 and TRBJ1-2; no clear D. This CDR3 comprises 11 residues. Germline CDR1 SGHTA, CDR2 FQGNSA. Trimming took off 2 bases at V and 8 bases at J, with 6 bases between the two ends. The CDR3 DNA reads TGTGCCAGCAGCTTACGGGGAGGCTACACCTTC. It specifies CASSLRGGYTF.

The V and J genes are TRBV2 and TRBJ1-1; D is ambiguous. The CDR3 extends over 13 amino acids. The germline V gene has CDR1 SNHLY and CDR2 FYNNEI. The V end lost 9 bases, the J end lost 5 bases, and 16 bases lay between the germline ends. The CDR3, as DNA: TGTGCCAGTCTTGCGGGCCTGGGGACTGAAGCTTTCTTT. It translates to CASLAGLGTEAFF.

The CDR3 loop is CASSPQGTGRSYEQYF. DNA for the CDR3: TGCGCCAGCAGCCCCCAAGGGACAGGGAGGTCCTACGAGCAGTACTTC. The chain is built from TRBV4-1 and TRBJ2-7; 9 bases align to TRBD1. The V segment lost 4 bases and the J segment 1 base; nucleotides outside the gene matches: 8. There are 16 residues in the CDR3. Germline V gene sequence: CDR1 MGHRA, CDR2 YSYEKL.